This T cell receptor (beta chain) was sequenced for a study of beta chain features in type 1 diabetes (dated by TCRdb to the late 2010s). For the wider study: Mean age, gender distribution, total cell number and subset yield were not different between patients and healthy donors. A total of about 110,000,000 sorted cells were examined across all samples, and a strong correlation was observed between cell number per subset and RNA yield. The study compared TCRB repertoires of sorted circulating CD4+ T cell subsets between recently diagnosed type 1 diabetes patients and matched healthy donors. Regulatory and stem cell-like memory subsets were obtained from only 8 patients and about eight healthy donors, while naive and central memory subsets were obtained from all 28 donors. The study at large found these results: Only small numbers of individuals were included in the HLA sub-analyses, which left unresolved whether HLA type had any influence on TCRB rearrangement. Naive, central memory and regulatory TCRB repertoires appeared to be more alike among patients than among healthy donors. Fewer insertions and more nucleotide deletions at VDJ recombination sites were observed in patients with type 1 diabetes, implying thymic rearrangement abnormalities. In all four CD4+ subsets, TCRB CDR3 length was moderately but significantly shorter in type 1 diabetes patients. Because cDNA was sequenced instead of genomic DNA, activated cells with high expression could be over-represented, although the groups did not differ in activation or CD3 levels. Shorter templates might be favored by PCR, yet because patient and control samples were amplified and corrected together, any such skew would affect both groups equally.

A single peripheral blood draw of 95 to 150 mL on average was collected from each donor into heparinised tubes. Naive, central memory, regulatory and stem cell-like memory CD4+ T cells were sorted on a BD FACSAria II using a panel including CD45RO, CCR7, CD25, CD127, CD95 and CD27. A purity above 98% was achieved for all sorted populations. PBMCs were separated immediately by Lymphoprep density gradient centrifugation and were stained directly, without being cultured. To minimize batch effects, samples were stained and sorted in pairs, one healthy donor with one patient per experiment. The entire amount of isolated RNA was reverse transcribed using the High Capacity cDNA Reverse Transcription Kit, so the sequenced TCRB transcripts were expressed ones. Deep immunoSEQ sequencing was applied to naive, central memory and regulatory T cell samples, giving an average of about 3.7 million total reads per sample. After sorted cells were lysed in RLT buffer, RNA was extracted with DNase-treated RNeasy Micro or Mini kits, with the choice depending on cell number. To prevent cross-contamination, every cell subset was processed on its own, while patient and healthy donor samples were processed together. TCRB sequences were amplified from cDNA with the immunoSEQ multiplex PCR, producing 87-bp fragments spanning the CDR3 region. Sequencing of the amplicons was performed on the Illumina HiSeq platform. The original methods were these. Synthetic template baselines were used to correct PCR bias computationally, reads within Hamming distance 2 were collapsed together, and singletons that could not be merged were discarded. Reads were aligned against IMGT so that V, D and J genes, CDR3 length and insertions or deletions at six rearrangement sites could be assigned. Within each subset, clonotype counts were normalized to sorted cell number, and only after that were true diversity and Gini coefficients computed with the tcR R package. The overlap coefficient, calculated on TCRB nucleotide sequences, was used to quantify repertoire sharing. Out-of-frame TCRB sequences from naive cells were analyzed as a proxy for the pre-selection repertoire. TCRdb re-hosts the immuneACCESS table, in-frame sequences only. Its copies lack some clones; in the studies checked, an unresolved V gene accounts for under half of them, and the cause for the rest is not known. The V and J calls and clone size were taken over from that table, and D and trimming were inferred from the DNA. This sample gives roughly 730,000 clones in total; around an eighth of them show up just once. The leading ten clones occupy approximately 0.02% of the sample.

Only a few counts were recorded for this clone. Its recognized antigen is unknown. One base away there is no much larger clone; base qualities are not given. The sequencing input was naive CD4+ T cells from blood. Taken with the paper, the label for cell subset or site translates to: true naive CD4+ T cells. This TCR derives from a man younger than 30 with type 1 diabetes.

Here the CDR3 is given as CASSTLATETQYF. The DNA sequence is given as TGTGCCAGCAGCACACTAGCGACGGAGACCCAGTACTTC. The rearrangement combines TRBV27 with TRBJ2-5; 7 bases in the junction line up with TRBD2. The CDR3 contains 13 residues, cysteine and phenylalanine counted. Here the CDR3 DNA is all that survives: 39 bases in frame from base 1. CDR1 MNHEY and CDR2 SMNVEV are derived from the germline V gene (reference sequence). The V end gives up 6 bases and the J end 5 bases, leaving 6 bases in the junction not matched to a gene.